The 18 T cell receptor beta chains in this list originate from one sample, sequenced in a study of a mutant IDH1 vaccine in newly diagnosed glioma. Time point denoted: week 5, during vaccination. The investigators gave 300 ug of mutant IDH1 20-mer peptide in each vaccine dose, together with topical imiquimod. Here immunoSEQ multiplex PCR was the method, and the copy in TCRdb shows in-frame clones only, minus some. Among 45,000 to 60,000 clones listed, over 75% were seen once. Their specific antigens are unknown. Material: PBMCs, obtained from a glioma patient whose treatment included an IDH1 peptide vaccine. These TCRs come from a man between 50 and 59 years old with glioma.

V and J are TRBV5-6 and TRBJ1-6, with 7 bases lining up with TRBD1. V trimming: 0 bases; J trimming: 2 bases; junction bases outside the gene matches: 5. There are 17 residues in the CDR3. CDR1 is SGHDT and CDR2 is YYEEEE in the germline V gene. In nucleotides, the CDR3 is TGTGCCAGCAGCTTGGCATATGGGACAGCCTATAATTCACCCCTCCACTTT. As protein: CASSLAYGTAYNSPLHF.

The rearrangement links TRBV30 to TRBJ1-4; D is perhaps TRBD1 (6 bases). CDR3 length equals 16 residues. Trimming left V 4 bases short and J 8 bases short, with 23 bases between. Germline lookup yields CDR1 GTSNPN and CDR2 SVGIG (reference sequence). The chain's CDR3 is CAWTPTRRGGREKLFF. CDR3 coding DNA: TGTGCCTGGACTCCAACTCGGCGGGGGGGCAGGGAAAAACTGTTTTTT.

In this sample, this clone turned up a few times. The chain carries TRBV2 and TRBJ1-5; TRBD1 agrees at 9 bases. CDR1 and CDR2 from the germline V gene are SNHLY and FYNNEI. The CDR3 totals 13 residues. V dropped 11 bases and J dropped 7; count of bases not matched to a gene: 9. CDR3 in DNA: TGTGCCTCCTACAGGGGGCTCGGACAGCCCCAGCATTTT. Translating it yields CASYRGLGQPQHF.

J is TRBJ1-4 and V is TRBV5-6; D unclear. Germline loops: CDR1 SGHDT, CDR2 YYEEEE. The CDR3 extends over 12 amino acids. Trimming cost V 1 base and J 4 bases, with 2 bases left between them. The CDR3 spells CASSLFNEKLFF. The CDR3, as DNA: TGTGCCAGCAGCTTGTTTAATGAAAAACTGTTTTTT. The full variable domain, its missing parts supplied by reference TRBV5-6 and TRBJ1-4, is DAGVTQSPTHLIKTRGQQVTLRCSPKSGHDTVSWYQQALGQGPQFIFQYYEEEERQRGNFPDRFSGHQFPNYSSELNVNALLLGDSALYLCASSLFNEKLFFGSGTQLSVL.

The count of this clone is one. The chain couples TRBV29-1 to TRBJ2-1; TRBD1 might be the D (6 bases). From germline, CDR1 is SQVTM and CDR2 ANQGSEA. The CDR3 is made up of 12 amino acids. Trimming cost V 4 bases and J 8 bases, with 12 bases left between them. CDR3 amino acids: CSVGGPADEQFF. The CDR3 DNA follows: TGCAGCGTTGGGGGGCCAGCGGATGAGCAGTTCTTC.

The chain combines TRBV18 with TRBJ1-1; 8 nucleotides match TRBD1. The CDR3 is 16 residues long. The V and J ends lost 4 bases and 1 base, in that order; junction bases with no gene match: 8. CDR1 is KGHSH and CDR2 is LQKENI in the germline V gene. The CDR3 loop is CASSRPSGTGNTEAFF. CDR3 DNA: TGTGCCAGCTCACGCCCCTCCGGGACAGGGAACACTGAAGCTTTCTTT.

The rearrangement joins TRBV5-8 to TRBJ2-7, with 8 bases aligning to TRBD1. This CDR3 region has 12 residues. CDR1 SGHTS and CDR2 YDEGEE come from the germline V gene. V shed 2 bases and J 6 bases; nucleotides not matched to a gene: 1. As DNA, the CDR3 is TGTGCCAGCAGCTTAGGACAGGGCGAGCAGTACTTC. Translation gives CASSLGQGEQYF.

The chain couples TRBV7-2 to TRBJ1-2; D not resolved. Germline CDR1 reads SGHTA; CDR2 reads FQGNSA. The CDR3 is made up of 14 amino acids. V dropped 5 bases and J dropped 4 bases, with 14 bases sitting between them. The CDR3 region is CASSPSTASYGYTF. For the CDR3, the DNA is TGTGCCAGCAGCCCGTCTACAGCATCCTATGGCTACACCTTC.

This chain links TRBV2 with TRBJ2-2; 11 positions agree with TRBD1. This CDR3 is 15 amino acids long. CDR1 SNHLY and CDR2 FYNNEI come from the germline V gene. The V gene end was trimmed by 6 bases and the J gene end by 2 bases; junction bases not matched to a gene: 2. The CDR3: CASRGQGGNTGELFF. The CDR3 DNA follows: TGTGCCAGCAGGGGACAGGGGGGTAACACCGGGGAGCTGTTTTTT.

V usage is TRBV5-4 and J usage is TRBJ2-2; 7 bases fit TRBD2. J gave up 2 bases and V 4 bases, and 2 bases lay outside the gene matches. Per the germline V gene, CDR1 is SGHNT and CDR2 is YYREEE (reference sequence). This CDR3 is 14 amino acids long. The CDR3 here is CASSGGLNTGELFF. As DNA, the CDR3 is TGTGCCAGCAGCGGGGGACTAAACACCGGGGAGCTGTTTTTT.

This sequence joins TRBV2 and TRBJ1-4, with D maybe TRBD1 (5 bases). The V and J ends lost 4 bases and 5 bases respectively, with 14 bases between them. CDR3 length: 15 residues. Germline V lookup: CDR1 SNHLY, CDR2 FYNNEI. CDR3 sequence: CASSVPPGGNEKLFF. CDR3 nucleotide sequence: TGTGCCAGCAGTGTCCCACCGGGGGGGAATGAAAAACTGTTTTTT.

CDR3 DNA: TGTGCCAGCAGTGAAGGGCAGACAGATACGCAGTATTTT. Amino acid sequence: CASSEGQTDTQYF. The chain is built from TRBV6-4 and TRBJ2-3; no reliable D call. Trimming left V 3 bases short and J 3 bases short, with 7 bases between. Germline values: CDR1 MRHNA, CDR2 SNTAGT. This CDR3 region has 13 residues.

This clone was picked up one time. This chain uses TRBV27 with TRBJ1-2; 11 bases align to TRBD1. V shed 6 bases and J 4 bases; nucleotides not matched to a gene: 7. From germline, CDR1 is MNHEY and CDR2 SMNVEV (reference sequence). CDR3 length: 15 amino acids. CDR3 sequence reads: CASSLGTGGSYGYTF. The CDR3 DNA sequence: TGTGCCAGCAGCCTAGGGACAGGGGGGTCCTATGGCTACACCTTC.

This clone was detected only a few times. This chain uses TRBV29-1 with TRBJ1-2; 8 bases are shared with TRBD1. With V trimmed by 4 bases and J by 5 bases, 12 bases remained unmatched. The CDR3 has 15 residues. Germline loops: CDR1 SQVTM, CDR2 ANQGSEA. The CDR3 nucleotides read TGCAGCGTTGGAGGCGGACAGGGCCAGCTATATGGCTACACCTTC. It translates to CSVGGGQGQLYGYTF. The full variable domain, with the rest looked up from reference TRBV29-1 and TRBJ1-2, is SAVISQKPSRDICQRGTSLTIQCQVDSQVTMMFWYRQQPGQSLTLIATANQGSEATYESGFVIDKFPISRPNLTFSTLTVSNMSPEDSSIYLCSVGGGQGQLYGYTFGSGTRLTVV.

The chain carries TRBV9 and TRBJ1-2, with 7 bases matching TRBD1. This CDR3 spans 13 amino acids. Germline trimming cut 0 bases from V and 4 bases from J; bases unmatched to any gene: 0. From germline, CDR1 is SGDLS and CDR2 YYNGEE. CDR3: CASSVAGGYGYTF. Here the CDR3 DNA reads TGTGCCAGCAGCGTAGCAGGGGGCTATGGCTACACCTTC. Complete variable domain (other parts from reference TRBV9 and TRBJ1-2): DSGVTQTPKHLITATGQRVTLRCSPRSGDLSVYWYQQSLDQGLQFLIQYYNGEERAKGNILERFSAQQFPDLHSELNLSSLELGDSALYFCASSVAGGYGYTFGSGTRLTVV.

This sequence joins TRBV18 and TRBJ2-7, with D perhaps TRBD1 or TRBD2 (6 bases each). The V gene's germline CDR1 is KGHSH and CDR2 LQKENI. Trimming left V 4 bases short and J 5 bases short, with 12 bases between. The CDR3 is 13 amino acids. In nucleotides, the CDR3 is TGTGCCAGCTCACTAGGGGGGAAGGACGAGCAGTACTTC. This codes for CASSLGGKDEQYF.

V usage is TRBV20-1 and J usage is TRBJ2-4; maybe TRBD1 (7 bases). The CDR3 is made up of 11 amino acids. Germline CDR1 reads DFQATT; CDR2 reads SNEGSKA (reference sequence). With 1 base removed from V and 13 bases from J, the gap between germline ends came to 11 bases. CDR3 amino acids: CSARGRDRQYF. The CDR3 coding sequence is TGCAGTGCTAGAGGGAGGGACAGACAGTACTTC.

V gene TRBV7-2 combines with J gene TRBJ2-5, with D possibly TRBD2 on 6 matching bases. The CDR3 is 14 residues long. Trimming stripped 5 bases from V and 5 bases from J, with 15 bases between. Germline loops: CDR1 SGHTA, CDR2 FQGNSA. This CDR3 reads CASSPPFSGETQYF. CDR3 nucleotide sequence: TGTGCCAGCAGCCCCCCGTTCAGCGGGGAGACCCAGTACTTC.